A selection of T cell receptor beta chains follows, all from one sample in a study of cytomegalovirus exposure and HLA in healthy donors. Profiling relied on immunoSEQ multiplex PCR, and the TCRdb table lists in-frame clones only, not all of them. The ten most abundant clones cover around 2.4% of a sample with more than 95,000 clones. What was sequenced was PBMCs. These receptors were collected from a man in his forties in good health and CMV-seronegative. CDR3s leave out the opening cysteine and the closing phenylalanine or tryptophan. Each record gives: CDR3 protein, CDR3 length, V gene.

CDR3 protein: ASRSNLAKQETQY
CDR3 length: 13
V gene: TRBV28

CDR3 protein: ATSAGASGGQETQY
CDR3 length: 14
V gene: TRBV10-3

CDR3 protein: ASTLLLTGATYEQY
CDR3 length: 14
V gene: TRBV19

CDR3 protein: ASNYREGQEQY
CDR3 length: 11
V gene: TRBV2

CDR3 protein: ASSIRRTDTQY
CDR3 length: 11
V gene: TRBV19

CDR3 protein: ASSERFGVRDEQF
CDR3 length: 13
V gene: TRBV10-1

CDR3 protein: ASSRGGENYGYT
CDR3 length: 12
V gene: TRBV7-2

CDR3 protein: ASSLVSGGWRDEQF
CDR3 length: 14
V gene: TRBV7-2

CDR3 protein: ASSTRDRIYEQY
CDR3 length: 12
V gene: TRBV13

CDR3 protein: ASSYSVGSIDEQF
CDR3 length: 13
V gene: TRBV5-4

CDR3 protein: ASSWTSGYNEQF
CDR3 length: 12
V gene: TRBV27

CDR3 protein: ASSQEQGNTEAF
CDR3 length: 12
V gene: TRBV4-3

CDR3 protein: SVEGQGVDYGYT
CDR3 length: 12
V gene: TRBV29-1

CDR3 protein: ASSLTSGSYNEQF
CDR3 length: 13
V gene: TRBV5-4

CDR3 protein: ASREGLAAPEQY
CDR3 length: 12
V gene: TRBV6-5

CDR3 protein: ATSRQGGTNEKLF
CDR3 length: 13
V gene: TRBV15

CDR3 protein: ASSTGEGSYNEQF
CDR3 length: 13
V gene: TRBV5-1

CDR3 protein: ASSESGDGEKLF
CDR3 length: 12
V gene: TRBV10-1

CDR3 protein: ASTSYGKGNTIY
CDR3 length: 12
V gene: TRBV2

CDR3 protein: ASSSPRSNTGELF
CDR3 length: 13
V gene: TRBV5-4

CDR3 protein: ASSYGLHQPQH
CDR3 length: 11
V gene: TRBV5-1

CDR3 protein: ASSEYNLANEQY
CDR3 length: 12
V gene: TRBV25-1

CDR3 protein: ASSLTGTANEKLF
CDR3 length: 13
V gene: TRBV4-1

CDR3 protein: ASSPDLYASTDTQY
CDR3 length: 14
V gene: TRBV7-3

CDR3 protein: ASGRVNTEAF
CDR3 length: 10
V gene: TRBV19

CDR3 protein: ASSQGQSYGYT
CDR3 length: 11
V gene: TRBV7-9

CDR3 protein: ASGSLRDSYNEQF
CDR3 length: 13
V gene: TRBV14

CDR3 protein: ASSPGQAVNTGELF
CDR3 length: 14
V gene: TRBV5-1

CDR3 protein: ASSQGRVTNEKLF
CDR3 length: 13
V gene: TRBV4-1

CDR3 protein: ASSPHRRDNEQF
CDR3 length: 12
V gene: TRBV28

CDR3 protein: ASSWGRGTHTGELF
CDR3 length: 14
V gene: TRBV11-1

CDR3 protein: AWSVGTGGRTEAF
CDR3 length: 13
V gene: TRBV30

CDR3 protein: ASSIRGQAQGEQY
CDR3 length: 13
V gene: TRBV19

CDR3 protein: ASSLAGQGGNEQF
CDR3 length: 13
V gene: TRBV7-9

CDR3 protein: SVESGGYGYT
CDR3 length: 10
V gene: TRBV29-1

CDR3 protein: ASRGQGVGNQPQH
CDR3 length: 13
V gene: TRBV10-3

CDR3 protein: ASRSAGRGVVEQY
CDR3 length: 13
V gene: TRBV5-1

CDR3 protein: AWSVPTGVVQPQH
CDR3 length: 13
V gene: TRBV30

CDR3 protein: ASSLDGGIDTQY
CDR3 length: 12
V gene: TRBV11-2